Below are 10 T cell receptor beta chains sequenced from a single sample in a study of molecular identifiers for immune sequencing clone quantification. TCRdb independently ran MiXCR on the PCR reads; one entry per CDR3 protein. The profile covers around 300,000 distinct CDR3 sequences, with roughly a quarter appearing a single time and roughly 0.7% taken by the ten largest. Specimen: naive CD8+ T cells from blood, with Jurkat cell RNA spiked in. Documented subset: FACS-sorted CD8+CD4-CCR7+CD45RA+ naive T cells. Source of these receptors: a human donor in good health. Some libraries in this study had Jurkat cell RNA spiked in.

The CDR3 loop reads CASSWTGSAETQYF. CDR3 bases: TGTGCCAGCAGCTGGACAGGGTCTGCCGAGACCCAGTACTTC. This sequence joins TRBV28 and TRBJ2-5; 8 bases are a match to TRBD1. V gave up 6 bases and J gave up 5 bases; unmatched junction bases: 8. Looked up from germline, CDR1 is MDHEN and CDR2 is SYDVKM. The CDR3 runs to 14 residues. Based on the CDR3 plus reference TRBV28 and TRBJ2-5, the full variable domain is DVKVTQSSRYLVKRTGEKVFLECVQDMDHENMFWYRQDPGLGLRLIYFSYDVKMKEKGDIPEGYSVSREKKERFSLILESASTNQTSMYLCASSWTGSAETQYFGPGTRLLVL.

In this sample, this clonotype turned up a few times. This chain uses TRBV21-1 with TRBJ2-7; the DNA was not used to check the table's D call, TRBD1. TRBV21-1 is noted as a pseudogene. This CDR3 is 16 amino acids long. The CDR3 here is CASSKDPRQVSYEQYF. The CDR3 DNA reads TGTGCCAGCAGCAAAGACCCCCGGCAGGTGTCCTACGAGCAGTACTTC.

J is TRBJ2-2 and V is TRBV4-3, with no clear D. V lost 11 bases to trimming and J lost 2 bases, with 21 bases between them. The CDR3 spans 16 residues. The germline V gene has CDR1 LGHNA and CDR2 YSLEER. In DNA form, the CDR3 reads TGCGCCCGCGGCCAAGATTCTGTCCTAAACACCGGGGAGCTGTTTTTT. This encodes CARGQDSVLNTGELFF.

This clonotype was observed many times. The chain couples TRBV19 to TRBJ2-1, with 9 bases matching TRBD2. Trimming cost V 7 bases and J 7 bases; bases outside gene matches: 5. Per the germline V gene, CDR1 is LNHDA and CDR2 is SQIVND (reference sequence). The CDR3 is 13 residues long. In DNA form, the CDR3 reads TGTGCCAGTATAGGGGGACTAGCAAATGAGCAGTTCTTC. Amino acids: CASIGGLANEQFF.

At least ten counts were recorded for this clonotype. The chain joins TRBV12-3 or TRBV12-4 to TRBJ2-3; TRBD1 aligns across 7 bases. The junction had 7 bases not matched to a gene; V was cut back by 2 bases and J by 5 bases. The CDR3 spans 15 residues. CDR3 bases: TGTGCCAGCAGTTTAACTCTACAGGGGAAAGATACGCAGTATTTT. This encodes CASSLTLQGKDTQYF.

Ten or more counts support this clonotype. The chain employs TRBV7-3 and TRBJ1-1; tentatively, D is TRBD1 (5 bases). CDR3 length equals 16 residues. The ends were cut back, 5 bases at V and 4 bases at J, with 20 bases in the middle. CDR1 is SGHTA and CDR2 is FQGTGA in the germline V gene. The CDR3 coding sequence is TGTGCCAGCAGCCCTCCGTTGAGGCAGGGCGGCACTGAAGCTTTCTTT. Translating gives CASSPPLRQGGTEAFF. Full variable domain (rest looked up from reference TRBV7-3 and TRBJ1-1): GAGVSQTPSNKVTEKGKYVELRCDPISGHTALYWYRQSLGQGPEFLIYFQGTGAADDSGLPNDRFFAVRPEGSVSTLKIQRTERGDSAVYLCASSPPLRQGGTEAFFGQGTRLTVV.

The gene calls are TRBV7-9 and TRBJ1-4; perhaps TRBD1 as D (6 bases). CDR3 size: 17 residues. V dropped 5 bases and J dropped 3 bases, with 19 bases sitting between them. Germline V lookup: CDR1 SEHNR, CDR2 FQNEAQ (reference sequence). In DNA, the CDR3 is TGTGCCAGCAGCCCACCGACGGGACACCTGGCTAATGAAAAACTGTTTTTT. It encodes CASSPPTGHLANEKLFF.

This clonotype occurred many times. The chain is built from TRBV29-1 and TRBJ2-5, with no clear D. The CDR3 is made up of 14 amino acids. Germline CDR1 and CDR2: SQVTM and ANQGSEA. Trimming took off 3 bases at V and 3 bases at J, with 14 bases between the two ends. The DNA for the CDR3 is TGCAGCGTTGATTATTCGTACGACGAAGAGACCCAGTACTTC. This translates into CSVDYSYDEETQYF.

In this sample, this clonotype turned up a few times. The chain's CDR3 is CASSIEGSGTYGYYEQYF. DNA of the CDR3: TGTGCCAGTAGTATAGAGGGATCCGGGACATATGGTTACTACGAGCAGTACTTC. This sequence joins TRBV19 and TRBJ2-7; perhaps TRBD1 as D (6 bases). The V and J ends lost 0 bases and 3 bases respectively, with 21 bases between them. The germline gives CDR1 LNHDA, CDR2 SQIVND (reference sequence). This CDR3 has 18 amino acids. Full variable domain (remainder filled in from reference TRBV19 and TRBJ2-7): DGGITQSPKYLFRKEGQNVTLSCEQNLNHDAMYWYRQDPGQGLRLIYYSQIVNDFQKGDIAEGYSVSREKKESFPLTVTSAQKNPTAFYLCASSIEGSGTYGYYEQYFGPGTRLTVT.

The CDR3 loop is CASRMTSGRYEQYF. CDR3 sequence (DNA): TGTGCCAGCAGGATGACAAGTGGGCGCTACGAGCAGTACTTC. The chain uses TRBV11-2 and TRBJ2-7, with D unclear. The CDR3 sequence is 14 residues long. Germline V lookup: CDR1 SGHAT, CDR2 FQNNGV. V was clipped by 6 bases and J by 3 bases, with 15 bases between them.